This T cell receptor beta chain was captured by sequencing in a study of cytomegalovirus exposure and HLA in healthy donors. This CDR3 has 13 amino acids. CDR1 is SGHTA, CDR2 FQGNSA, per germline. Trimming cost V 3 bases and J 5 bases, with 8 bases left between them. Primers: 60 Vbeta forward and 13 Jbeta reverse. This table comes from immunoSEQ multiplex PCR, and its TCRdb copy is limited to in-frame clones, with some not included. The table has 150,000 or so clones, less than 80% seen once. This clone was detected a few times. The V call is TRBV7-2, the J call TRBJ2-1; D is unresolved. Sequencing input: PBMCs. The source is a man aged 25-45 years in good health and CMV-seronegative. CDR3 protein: CASSLAGNNEQFF. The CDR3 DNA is TGTGCCAGCAGCTTGGCAGGAAACAATGAGCAGTTCTTC.